This T cell receptor beta chain was found in a study of cytomegalovirus exposure and HLA in healthy donors. Germline V gives CDR1 MGHRA, CDR2 YSYEKL. Trimming pared 3 bases from V and 9 bases from J, leaving 8 bases between. CDR3 length equals 11 residues. The PCR ran on 60 Vbeta and 13 Jbeta primers. In the original workflow: Counted up in a later analysis, unique TCR beta chains came to about 80 million, with around 9.9 million shared. TCRdb keeps only in-frame clones here, not all; method: immunoSEQ multiplex PCR. That table supplies the V and J calls and clone size; D and trimming were determined from the DNA. The data contain 100,000 to 150,000 clones, 80% to 85% of them singletons.

The chain uses TRBV4-1 and TRBJ1-2; D not resolved. The receptor was derived from a man aged 18-30 years in good health and CMV-seronegative. The sample comprised PBMCs. The CDR3, as DNA: TGCGCCAGCAGCCAGGGCTGGCGCTACACCTTC. It specifies CASSQGWRYTF.